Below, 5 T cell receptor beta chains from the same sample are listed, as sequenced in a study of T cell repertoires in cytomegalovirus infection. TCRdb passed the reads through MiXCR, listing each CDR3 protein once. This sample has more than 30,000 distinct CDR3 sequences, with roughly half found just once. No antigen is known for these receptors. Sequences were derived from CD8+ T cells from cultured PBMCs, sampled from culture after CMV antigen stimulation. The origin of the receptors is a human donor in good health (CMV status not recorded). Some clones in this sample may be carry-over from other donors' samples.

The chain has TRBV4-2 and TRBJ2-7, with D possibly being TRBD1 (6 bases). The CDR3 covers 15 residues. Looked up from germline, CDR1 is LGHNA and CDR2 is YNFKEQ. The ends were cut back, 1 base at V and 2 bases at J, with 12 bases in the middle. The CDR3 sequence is CASSQGTGNPYEQYF. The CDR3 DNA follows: TGTGCCAGCAGCCAAGGAACAGGGAATCCCTACGAGCAGTACTTC.

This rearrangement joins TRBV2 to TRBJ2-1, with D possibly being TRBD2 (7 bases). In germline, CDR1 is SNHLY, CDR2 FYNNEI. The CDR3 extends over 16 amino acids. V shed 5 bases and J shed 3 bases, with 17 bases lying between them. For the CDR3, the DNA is TGTGCCAGCAGTCTCGGGGGCGGGGGTGACTACAATGAGCAGTTCTTC. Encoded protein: CASSLGGGGDYNEQFF.

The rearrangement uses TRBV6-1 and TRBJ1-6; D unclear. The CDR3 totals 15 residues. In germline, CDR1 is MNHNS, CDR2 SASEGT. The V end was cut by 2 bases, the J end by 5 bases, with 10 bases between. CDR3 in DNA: TGTGCCAGCAGTGAATTTAGGGCCAATAATTCACCCCTCCACTTT. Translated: CASSEFRANNSPLHF.

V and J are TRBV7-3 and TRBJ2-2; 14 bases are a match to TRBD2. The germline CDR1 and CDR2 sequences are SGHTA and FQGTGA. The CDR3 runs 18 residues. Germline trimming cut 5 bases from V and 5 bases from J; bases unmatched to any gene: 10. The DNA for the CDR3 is TGTGCCAGCAGCACTGGGACTAGCGGGGGAATGGTGACCGGGGAGCTGTTTTTT. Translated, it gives CASSTGTSGGMVTGELFF.

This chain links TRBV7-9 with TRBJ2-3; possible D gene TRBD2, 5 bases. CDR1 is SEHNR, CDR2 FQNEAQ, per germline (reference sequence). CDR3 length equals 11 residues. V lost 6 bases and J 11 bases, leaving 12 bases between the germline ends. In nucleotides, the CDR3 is TGTGCCAGCAGAATTGCCGGGGAGCAGTATTTT. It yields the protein CASRIAGEQYF.